These 9 T cell receptor beta chains were sequenced from one sample in a study of Ad26.COV2.S vaccination and SARS-CoV-2 variants. TCRdb's table, derived via immunoSEQ multiplex PCR, lists solely in-frame clones and lacks some. In the table there are around 370,000 clones, around 92% of which are singletons. The sample here was peripheral blood, taken after recovery from COVID-19. Every receptor here comes from a human donor who had recovered from COVID-19.

The chain couples TRBV9 to TRBJ1-1; possibly TRBD1 for D (6 bases). With 4 bases removed from V and 4 bases from J, the gap between germline ends came to 26 bases. CDR3 length equals 18 residues. Germline assignment: CDR1 SGDLS and CDR2 YYNGEE. DNA for the CDR3: TGTGCCAGCAGCCCAGCCCCCTTAACAGGGTTCGCTGTCACTGAAGCTTTCTTT. As protein: CASSPAPLTGFAVTEAFF. Full variable domain (outside the CDR3, taken from reference TRBV9 and TRBJ1-1): DSGVTQTPKHLITATGQRVTLRCSPRSGDLSVYWYQQSLDQGLQFLIQYYNGEERAKGNILERFSAQQFPDLHSELNLSSLELGDSALYFCASSPAPLTGFAVTEAFFGQGTRLTVV.

The V call is TRBV6-5, the J call TRBJ2-1; D possibly corresponds to TRBD1 (7 bases). In germline, CDR1 is MNHEY, CDR2 SVGAGI. V was trimmed by 7 bases and J by 1 base, leaving 14 bases between them. The CDR3 spans 15 residues. The CDR3 sequence: CASTGGTASYNEQFF. The CDR3 coding sequence is TGTGCCAGCACTGGGGGGACAGCTTCCTACAATGAGCAGTTCTTC.

This clone was detected only a few times. V gene TRBV19 combines with J gene TRBJ2-2; TRBD2 matches at 7 bases. Germline V gives CDR1 LNHDA, CDR2 SQIVND (reference sequence). CDR3 size: 14 residues. Losses at the gene ends were 5 bases for V and 7 bases for J; bases not matched to a gene: 7. This chain's CDR3 is CASSAQRGDGELFF. As DNA, the CDR3 is TGTGCCAGTAGTGCCCAACGGGGGGACGGGGAGCTGTTTTTT.

The chain recombines TRBV7-9 with TRBJ1-1; maybe TRBD1 (5 bases). CDR1 is SEHNR and CDR2 is FQNEAQ in the germline V gene (reference sequence). With 4 bases removed from V and 0 bases from J, the gap between germline ends came to 12 bases. This CDR3 has 15 residues. The CDR3, as DNA: TGTGCCAGCAGCTCCGGGATGGGGGTGAACACTGAAGCTTTCTTT. Its translation is CASSSGMGVNTEAFF.

V is TRBV6-6 and J is TRBJ2-1, with a tentative D call TRBD2 (5 bases). This CDR3 has 12 amino acids. V was pared by 5 bases and J by 8 bases, with 10 bases between. Germline CDR1 MNHNY, CDR2 SVGAGI (reference sequence). The CDR3 sequence: CASSAMGDEQFF. The CDR3 nucleotides are TGTGCCAGCAGTGCCATGGGAGATGAGCAGTTCTTC.

The rearrangement links TRBV12-3 or TRBV12-4 to TRBJ1-5, with a weak D call TRBD1 (5 bases). Between the trimmed V and J ends, which lost 7 bases and 3 bases, there was a span of 10 bases. The CDR3 is made up of 13 amino acids. CDR3 protein: CASTLGTNQPQHF. The CDR3 region has the DNA TGTGCCAGCACCTTAGGGACCAATCAGCCCCAGCATTTT.

This clone appeared once. V and J are TRBV5-5 and TRBJ1-1; 7 bases align to TRBD1. Germline values: CDR1 SGHKS, CDR2 YYEKEE (reference sequence). This CDR3 region has 15 residues. The V gene end was trimmed by 4 bases and the J gene end by 4 bases; junction bases not matched to a gene: 10. The CDR3 sequence is CASSKTQGLVTEAFF. For the CDR3, the DNA is TGTGCCAGCAGCAAGACACAGGGGTTGGTCACTGAAGCTTTCTTT.

The J gene is TRBJ2-3, the V gene TRBV7-3, with TRBD2 matching 12 bases. CDR1 is SGHTA and CDR2 is FQGTGA in the germline V gene. The CDR3 length is 16 residues. V trimming: 5 bases; J trimming: 6 bases; junction bases outside the gene matches: 9. The DNA of the CDR3 is TGTGCCAGCAGCCTCATGACTAGCGGGGGATCCGATACGCAGTATTTT. Translated: CASSLMTSGGSDTQYF.

V usage is TRBV5-1 and J usage is TRBJ2-3, with 7 nucleotides matching TRBD2. The CDR3 spans 14 residues. V shed 0 bases and J 4 bases; nucleotides not matched to a gene: 2. From germline, CDR1 is SGHRS and CDR2 YFSETQ. CDR3 DNA sequence: TGCGCCAGCAGCTTGGAGGGAGGGTCAGATACGCAGTATTTT. Encoded protein: CASSLEGGSDTQYF.